There are a few counts of the clone carrying this T cell receptor (beta chain). Its antigen is unidentified. This entry is derived from a study of shared clonotypes between healthy human individuals. General study results and limits: Shared across four donors were 5% to 6% of the naive CD4 clonotypes.

The authors ran the assay at deep level. Study processing details: Filtering of immunoSEQ junctional sequences could not match full-length read filtering. Only in-frame clones appear in the TCRdb table, and some are missing; sequencing was by immunoSEQ multiplex PCR. The V and J calls and the clone size are those of that table, but D and trimming were determined from the DNA. The table includes over 850,000 clones, about four fifths detected once. The CDR3 is 15 amino acids. CDR1 and CDR2 from the germline V gene are SGHTA and FQGNSA. Unmatched junction bases numbered 4, after V lost 0 bases and J lost 6 bases.

The sample was memory CD4+ T cells from PBMCs. Subset given: CD45RA-negative fraction. The TCR originated in a man younger than 35 in good health. Some clones in this sample may be carry-over from other donors' samples. The chain joins TRBV7-2 to TRBJ1-2; 10 nucleotides line up with TRBD1. CDR3 sequence: CASSLARGTGDGYTF. CDR3 DNA: TGTGCCAGCAGCTTAGCGCGCGGGACAGGGGATGGCTACACCTTC.